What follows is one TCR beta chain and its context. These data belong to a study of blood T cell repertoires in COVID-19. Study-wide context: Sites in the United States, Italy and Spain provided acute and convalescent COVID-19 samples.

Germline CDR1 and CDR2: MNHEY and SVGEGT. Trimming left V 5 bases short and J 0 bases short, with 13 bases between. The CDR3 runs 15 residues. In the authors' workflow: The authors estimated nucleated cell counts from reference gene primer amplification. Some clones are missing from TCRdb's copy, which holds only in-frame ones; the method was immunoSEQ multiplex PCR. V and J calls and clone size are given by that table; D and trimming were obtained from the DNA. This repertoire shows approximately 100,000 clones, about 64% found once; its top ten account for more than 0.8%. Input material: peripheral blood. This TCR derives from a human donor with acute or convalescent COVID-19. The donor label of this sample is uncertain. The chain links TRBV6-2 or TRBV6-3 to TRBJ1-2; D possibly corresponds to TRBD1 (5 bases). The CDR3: CASSAAGYPNYGYTF. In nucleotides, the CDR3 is TGTGCCAGCAGTGCCGCAGGGTACCCTAACTATGGCTACACCTTC.